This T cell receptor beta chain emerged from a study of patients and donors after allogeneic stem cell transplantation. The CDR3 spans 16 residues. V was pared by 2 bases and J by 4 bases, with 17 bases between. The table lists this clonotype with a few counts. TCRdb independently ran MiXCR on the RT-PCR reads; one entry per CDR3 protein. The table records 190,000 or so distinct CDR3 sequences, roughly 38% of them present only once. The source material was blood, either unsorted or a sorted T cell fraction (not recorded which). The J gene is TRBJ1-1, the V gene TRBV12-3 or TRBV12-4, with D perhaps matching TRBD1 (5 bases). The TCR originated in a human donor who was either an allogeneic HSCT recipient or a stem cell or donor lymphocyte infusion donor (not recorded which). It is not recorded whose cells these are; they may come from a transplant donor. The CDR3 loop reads CASSLNLAGSGTEAFF. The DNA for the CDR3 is TGTGCCAGCAGTTTAAATCTGGCAGGGTCAGGCACTGAAGCTTTCTTT.